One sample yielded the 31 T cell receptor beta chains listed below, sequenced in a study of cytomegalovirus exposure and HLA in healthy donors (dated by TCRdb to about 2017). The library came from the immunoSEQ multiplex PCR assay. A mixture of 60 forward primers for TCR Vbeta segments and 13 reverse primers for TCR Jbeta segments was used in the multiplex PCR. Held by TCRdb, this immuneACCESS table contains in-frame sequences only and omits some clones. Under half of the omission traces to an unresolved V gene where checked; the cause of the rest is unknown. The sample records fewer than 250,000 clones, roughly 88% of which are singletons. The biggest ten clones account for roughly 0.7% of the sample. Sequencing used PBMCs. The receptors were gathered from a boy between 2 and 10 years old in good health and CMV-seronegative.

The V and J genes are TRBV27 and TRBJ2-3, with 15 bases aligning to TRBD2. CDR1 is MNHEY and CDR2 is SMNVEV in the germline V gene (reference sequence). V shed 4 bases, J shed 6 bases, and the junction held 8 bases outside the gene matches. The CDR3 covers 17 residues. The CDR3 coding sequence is TGTGCCAGCAGTTCGGGACTAGCGGGGGGCACCGGGGATACGCAGTATTTT. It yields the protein CASSSGLAGGTGDTQYF.

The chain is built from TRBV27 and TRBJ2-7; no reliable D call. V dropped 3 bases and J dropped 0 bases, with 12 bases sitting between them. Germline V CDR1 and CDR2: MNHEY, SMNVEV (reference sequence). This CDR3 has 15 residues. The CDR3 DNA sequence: TGTGCCAGCAGTTTTGCCGGTGCGAGCTCCTACGAGCAGTACTTC. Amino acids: CASSFAGASSYEQYF.

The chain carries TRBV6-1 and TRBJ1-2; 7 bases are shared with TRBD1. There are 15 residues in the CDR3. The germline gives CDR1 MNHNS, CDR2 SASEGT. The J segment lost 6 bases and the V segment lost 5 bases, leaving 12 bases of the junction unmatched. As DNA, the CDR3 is TGTGCCAGCAGTCTGCCCTCCGACAGGGTCAATGGCTACACCTTC. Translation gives CASSLPSDRVNGYTF.

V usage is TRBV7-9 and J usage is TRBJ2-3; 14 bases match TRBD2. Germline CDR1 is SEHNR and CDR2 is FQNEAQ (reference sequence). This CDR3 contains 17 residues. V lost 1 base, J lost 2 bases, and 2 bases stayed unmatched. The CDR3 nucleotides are TGTGCCAGCAGCTTAGGACTAGCGGGAGGGCACACAGATACGCAGTATTTT. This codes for CASSLGLAGGHTDTQYF. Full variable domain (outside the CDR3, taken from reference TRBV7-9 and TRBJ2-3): DTGVSQNPRHKITKRGQNVTFRCDPISEHNRLYWYRQTLGQGPEFLTYFQNEAQLEKSRLLSDRFSAERPKGSFSTLEIQRTEQGDSAMYLCASSLGLAGGHTDTQYFGPGTRLTVL.

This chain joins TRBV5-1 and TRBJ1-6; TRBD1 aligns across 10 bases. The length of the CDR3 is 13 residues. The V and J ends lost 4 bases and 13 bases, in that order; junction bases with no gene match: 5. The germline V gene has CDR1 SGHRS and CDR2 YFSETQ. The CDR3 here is CASSTADRGPLHF. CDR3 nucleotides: TGCGCCAGCAGCACGGCGGACAGGGGGCCCCTCCACTTT.

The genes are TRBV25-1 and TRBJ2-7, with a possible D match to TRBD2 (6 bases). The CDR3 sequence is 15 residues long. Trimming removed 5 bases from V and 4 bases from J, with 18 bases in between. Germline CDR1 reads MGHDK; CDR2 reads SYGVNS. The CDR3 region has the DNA TGTGCCAGCAGTTTAGACGGGCTAGCGAGATACGAGCAGTACTTC. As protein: CASSLDGLARYEQYF.

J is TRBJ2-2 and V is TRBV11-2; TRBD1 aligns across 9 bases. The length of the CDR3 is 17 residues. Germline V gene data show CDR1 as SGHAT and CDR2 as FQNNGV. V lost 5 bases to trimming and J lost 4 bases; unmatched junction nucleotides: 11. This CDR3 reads CASSPHWGQGATGELFF. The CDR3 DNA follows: TGTGCCAGCAGCCCCCATTGGGGACAGGGAGCCACCGGGGAGCTGTTTTTT.

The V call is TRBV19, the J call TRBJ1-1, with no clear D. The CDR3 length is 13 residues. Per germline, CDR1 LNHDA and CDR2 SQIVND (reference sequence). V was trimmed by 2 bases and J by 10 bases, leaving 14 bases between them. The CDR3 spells CASSISAGGRAFF. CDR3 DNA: TGTGCCAGTAGTATATCCGCGGGAGGGAGAGCTTTCTTT.

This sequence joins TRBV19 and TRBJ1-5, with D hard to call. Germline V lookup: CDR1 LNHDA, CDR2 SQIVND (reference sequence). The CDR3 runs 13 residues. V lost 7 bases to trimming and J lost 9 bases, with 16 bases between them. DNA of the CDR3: TGTGCCAGTACCCCATTAGCGAGAGGGCCCCAGCATTTT. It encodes CASTPLARGPQHF. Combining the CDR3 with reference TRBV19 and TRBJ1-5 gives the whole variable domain DGGITQSPKYLFRKEGQNVTLSCEQNLNHDAMYWYRQDPGQGLRLIYYSQIVNDFQKGDIAEGYSVSREKKESFPLTVTSAQKNPTAFYLCASTPLARGPQHFGDGTRLSIL.

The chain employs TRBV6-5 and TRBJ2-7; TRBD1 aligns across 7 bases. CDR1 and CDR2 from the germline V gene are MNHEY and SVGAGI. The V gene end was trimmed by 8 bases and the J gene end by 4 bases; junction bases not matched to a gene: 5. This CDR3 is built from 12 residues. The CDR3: CASPDREYEQYF. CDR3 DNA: TGTGCCAGCCCCGACAGGGAGTACGAGCAGTACTTC.

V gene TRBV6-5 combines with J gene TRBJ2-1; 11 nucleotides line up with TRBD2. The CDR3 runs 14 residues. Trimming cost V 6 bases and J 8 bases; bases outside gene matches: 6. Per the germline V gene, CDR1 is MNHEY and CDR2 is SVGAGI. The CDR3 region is CASRTSGSHDEQFF. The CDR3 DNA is TGTGCCAGCAGAACTAGCGGGAGTCATGATGAGCAGTTCTTC.

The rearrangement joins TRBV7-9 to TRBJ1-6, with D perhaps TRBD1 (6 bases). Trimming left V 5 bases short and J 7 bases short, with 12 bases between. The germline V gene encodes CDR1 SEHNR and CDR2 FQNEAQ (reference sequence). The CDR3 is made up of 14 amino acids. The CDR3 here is CASSVVQGNSPLHF. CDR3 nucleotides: TGTGCCAGCAGCGTAGTCCAGGGGAATTCACCCCTCCACTTT.

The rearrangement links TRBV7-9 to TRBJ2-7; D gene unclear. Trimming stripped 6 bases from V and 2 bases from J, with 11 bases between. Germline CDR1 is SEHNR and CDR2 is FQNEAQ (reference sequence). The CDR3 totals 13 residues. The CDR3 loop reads CASSPERPYEQYF. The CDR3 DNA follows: TGTGCCAGCAGTCCGGAGAGACCCTACGAGCAGTACTTC.

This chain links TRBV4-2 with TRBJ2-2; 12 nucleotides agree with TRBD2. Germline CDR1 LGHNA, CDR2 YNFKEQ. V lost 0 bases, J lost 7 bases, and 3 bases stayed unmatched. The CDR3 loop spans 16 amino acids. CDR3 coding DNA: TGTGCCAGCAGCCAAGAACTAGCGGGGGGAGACGGGGAGCTGTTTTTT. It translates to CASSQELAGGDGELFF.

Here the CDR3 DNA reads TGTGCCAGCACTGGGACAGGTAACGACGAGCAGTACTTC. Translating gives CASTGTGNDEQYF. The chain carries TRBV6-5 and TRBJ2-7; 8 bases fit TRBD1. The CDR3 totals 13 residues. V gave up 7 bases and J gave up 5 bases; unmatched junction bases: 7. From germline, CDR1 is MNHEY and CDR2 SVGAGI.

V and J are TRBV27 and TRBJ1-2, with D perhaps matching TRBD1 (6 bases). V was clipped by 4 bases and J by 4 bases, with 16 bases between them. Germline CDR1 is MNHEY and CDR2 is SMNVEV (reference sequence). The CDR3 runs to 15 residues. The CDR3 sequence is CASSSLMTGFYGYTF. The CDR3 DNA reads TGTGCCAGCAGTTCGCTAATGACAGGTTTCTATGGCTACACCTTC.

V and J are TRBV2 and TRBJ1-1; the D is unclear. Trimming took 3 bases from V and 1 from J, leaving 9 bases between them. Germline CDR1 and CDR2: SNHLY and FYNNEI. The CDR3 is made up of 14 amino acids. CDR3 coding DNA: TGTGCCAGCAGTGACTGGCAGGCGAACACTGAAGCTTTCTTT. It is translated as CASSDWQANTEAFF.

The CDR3 coding sequence is TGTGCCAGCAGCTTGGCGACTAGGGGCCAAGAGACCCAGTACTTC. Translation gives CASSLATRGQETQYF. The V and J genes are TRBV5-4 and TRBJ2-5, with a weak D call TRBD2 (6 bases). This CDR3 is 15 amino acids long. V lost 0 bases and J 1 base, leaving 10 bases between the germline ends. Germline CDR1 SGHNT, CDR2 YYREEE (reference sequence).

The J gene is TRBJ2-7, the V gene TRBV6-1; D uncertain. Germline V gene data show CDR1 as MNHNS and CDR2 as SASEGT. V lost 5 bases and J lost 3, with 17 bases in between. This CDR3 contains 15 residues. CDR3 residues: CASSFRPITYYEQYF. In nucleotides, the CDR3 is TGTGCCAGCAGTTTCAGGCCAATAACCTACTACGAGCAGTACTTC.

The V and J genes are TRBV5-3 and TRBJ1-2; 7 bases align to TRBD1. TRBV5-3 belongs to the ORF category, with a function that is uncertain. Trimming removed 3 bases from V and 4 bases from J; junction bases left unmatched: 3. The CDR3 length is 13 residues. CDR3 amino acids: CARSSRDSYGYTF. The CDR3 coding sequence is TGTGCCAGAAGCTCTCGGGACAGCTATGGCTACACCTTC.

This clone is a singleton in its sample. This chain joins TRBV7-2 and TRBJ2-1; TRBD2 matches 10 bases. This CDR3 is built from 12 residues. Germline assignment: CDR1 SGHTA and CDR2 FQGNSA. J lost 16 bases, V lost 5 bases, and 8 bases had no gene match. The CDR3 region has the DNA TGTGCCAGCAGCCAAAATGGACTAGCGGCATTCTTC. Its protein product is CASSQNGLAAFF.

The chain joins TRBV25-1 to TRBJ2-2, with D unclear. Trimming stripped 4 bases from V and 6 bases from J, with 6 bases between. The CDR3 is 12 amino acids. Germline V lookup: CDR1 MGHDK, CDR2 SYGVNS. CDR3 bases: TGTGCCAGCAGTGGCGGCCCCGGGGAGCTGTTTTTT. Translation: CASSGGPGELFF.

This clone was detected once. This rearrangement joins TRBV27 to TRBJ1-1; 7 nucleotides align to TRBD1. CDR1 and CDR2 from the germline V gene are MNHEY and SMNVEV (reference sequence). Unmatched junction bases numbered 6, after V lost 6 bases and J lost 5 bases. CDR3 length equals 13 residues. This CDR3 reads CASSRQGRTEAFF. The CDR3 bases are TGTGCCAGCAGCCGACAGGGACGGACTGAAGCTTTCTTT.

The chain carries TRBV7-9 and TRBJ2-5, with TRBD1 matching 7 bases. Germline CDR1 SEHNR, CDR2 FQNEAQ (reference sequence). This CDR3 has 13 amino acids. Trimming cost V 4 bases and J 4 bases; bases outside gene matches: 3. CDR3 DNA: TGTGCCAGCAGCTCACAGGGGAGAGAGACCCAGTACTTC. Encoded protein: CASSSQGRETQYF.

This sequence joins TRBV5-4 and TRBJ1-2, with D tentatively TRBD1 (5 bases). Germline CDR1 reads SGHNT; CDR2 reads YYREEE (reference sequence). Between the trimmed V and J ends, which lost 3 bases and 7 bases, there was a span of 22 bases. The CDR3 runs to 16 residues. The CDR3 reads CASSYGGVQPLSGYTF. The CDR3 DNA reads TGTGCCAGCAGCTACGGAGGGGTCCAGCCACTGAGTGGCTACACCTTC.

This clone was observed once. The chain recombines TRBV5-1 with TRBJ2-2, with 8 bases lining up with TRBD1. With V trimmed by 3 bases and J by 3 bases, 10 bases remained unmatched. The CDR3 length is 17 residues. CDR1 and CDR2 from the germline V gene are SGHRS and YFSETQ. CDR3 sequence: CASSSRTGPPYTGELFF. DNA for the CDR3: TGCGCCAGCAGCTCCCGGACAGGGCCCCCTTACACCGGGGAGCTGTTTTTT.

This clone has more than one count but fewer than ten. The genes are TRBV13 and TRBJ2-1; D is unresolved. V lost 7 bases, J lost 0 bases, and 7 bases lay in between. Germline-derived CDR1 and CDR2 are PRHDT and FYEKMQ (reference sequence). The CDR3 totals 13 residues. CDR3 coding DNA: TGTGCCAGCACCGCGAGCTCCTACAATGAGCAGTTCTTC. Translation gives CASTASSYNEQFF.

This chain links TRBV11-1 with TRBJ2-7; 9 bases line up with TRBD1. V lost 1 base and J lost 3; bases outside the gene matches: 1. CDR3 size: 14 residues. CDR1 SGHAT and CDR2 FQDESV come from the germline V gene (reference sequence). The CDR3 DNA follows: TGTGCCAGCAGCTTAGGACAGGGGGACTACGAGCAGTACTTC. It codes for CASSLGQGDYEQYF.

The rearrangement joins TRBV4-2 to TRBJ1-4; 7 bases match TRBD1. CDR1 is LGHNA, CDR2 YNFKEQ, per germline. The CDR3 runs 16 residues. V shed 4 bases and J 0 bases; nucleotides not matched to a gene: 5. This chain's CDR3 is CASSPGTAATNEKLFF. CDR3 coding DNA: TGTGCCAGCAGCCCCGGGACAGCCGCAACTAATGAAAAACTGTTTTTT.

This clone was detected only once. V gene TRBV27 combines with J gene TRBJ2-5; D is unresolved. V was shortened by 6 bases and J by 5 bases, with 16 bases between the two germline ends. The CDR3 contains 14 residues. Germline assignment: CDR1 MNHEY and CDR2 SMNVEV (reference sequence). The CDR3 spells CASSRAVEVETQYF. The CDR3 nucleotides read TGTGCCAGCAGCCGTGCAGTAGAGGTCGAGACCCAGTACTTC.

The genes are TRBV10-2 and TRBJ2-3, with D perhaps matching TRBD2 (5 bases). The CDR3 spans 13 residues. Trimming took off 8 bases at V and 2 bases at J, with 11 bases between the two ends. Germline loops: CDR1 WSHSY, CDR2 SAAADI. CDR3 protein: CASLTRLTDTQYF. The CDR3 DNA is TGCGCCAGCCTTACTAGACTCACAGATACGCAGTATTTT.